A single sample gave rise to the 27 T cell receptor beta chains below, sequenced in a study of T cell changes during pregnancy in multiple sclerosis. The data were produced by immunoSEQ multiplex PCR, yet TCRdb's version contains in-frame clones alone and is incomplete. The sample lists tens of thousands of clones, under 95% occurring once. The sequencing here drew on CD8+ T cells from peripheral blood mononuclear cells, taken in the third trimester of pregnancy. The receptors shown here come from a female donor with multiple sclerosis, enrolled in a pregnancy study.

The chain employs TRBV19 and TRBJ2-7, with D possibly matching TRBD2 (6 bases). Trimming removed 6 bases at V and 3 bases at J, with 12 bases between. The CDR3 length is 13 residues. Germline lookup yields CDR1 LNHDA and CDR2 SQIVND (reference sequence). The CDR3 sequence: CASSLGTDYEQYF. The CDR3 coding sequence is TGTGCCAGTAGCCTCGGGACTGACTACGAGCAGTACTTC.

The chain employs TRBV11-2 and TRBJ2-1, with 7 bases matching TRBD2. The V segment lost 2 bases and the J segment 5 bases; nucleotides outside the gene matches: 18. The CDR3 length is 19 residues. Looked up from germline, CDR1 is SGHAT and CDR2 is FQNNGV. The CDR3 region is CASSLYFDSGRRYDNEQFF. The CDR3 nucleotides are TGTGCCAGCAGCTTATATTTTGATAGCGGGCGCCGTTATGACAATGAGCAGTTCTTC.

The V call is TRBV29-1, the J call TRBJ2-7; 10 bases match TRBD2. Germline V gene lookup returns CDR1 SQVTM and CDR2 ANQGSEA. The CDR3 runs to 13 residues. V gave up 4 bases and J gave up 8 bases; unmatched junction bases: 8. The CDR3 coding sequence is TGCAGCGTTGGTCCTAGCGGGAGAATTCAGCAGTACTTC. It is translated as CSVGPSGRIQQYF.

A single count supports this clone. The V gene is TRBV28, the J gene TRBJ1-5; D is uncertain. The ends were cut back, 3 bases at V and 4 bases at J, with 10 bases in the middle. CDR1 MDHEN and CDR2 SYDVKM come from the germline V gene. This CDR3 has 14 residues. The CDR3 DNA reads as TGTGCCAGCAGTTTGGAGCTTGGGAATCAGCCCCAGCATTTT. Protein sequence: CASSLELGNQPQHF.

The V gene is TRBV6-1, the J gene TRBJ1-1; the match to TRBD1 covers 7 bases. CDR3 length: 12 amino acids. The germline V gene encodes CDR1 MNHNS and CDR2 SASEGT. The J segment lost 6 bases and the V segment lost 6 bases, leaving 4 bases of the junction unmatched. The CDR3 coding sequence is TGTGCCAGCAGGGGACAGAGGCCTGAAGCTTTCTTT. It yields the protein CASRGQRPEAFF.

The V and J genes are TRBV7-9 and TRBJ1-2; 7 positions match TRBD1. The V segment lost 2 bases and the J segment 4 bases; nucleotides outside the gene matches: 13. The CDR3 has 17 residues. Germline loops: CDR1 SEHNR, CDR2 FQNEAQ (reference sequence). CDR3 sequence reads: CASSLTGQPPLGYGYTF. CDR3 DNA: TGTGCCAGCAGCTTAACGGGACAGCCCCCTCTCGGCTATGGCTACACCTTC.

The chain carries TRBV5-1 and TRBJ2-3; tentative D call: TRBD2 (6 bases). Germline V gene sequence: CDR1 SGHRS, CDR2 YFSETQ. This CDR3 has 15 residues. Trimming pared 0 bases from V and 3 bases from J, leaving 11 bases between. The CDR3, as DNA: TGCGCCAGCAGCTTGGCAAGGGGAGGTACAGATACGCAGTATTTT. Amino acid sequence: CASSLARGGTDTQYF.

The rearrangement joins TRBV27 to TRBJ2-7, with D hard to call. Trimming cost V 5 bases and J 0 bases, with 5 bases left between them. Germline V gene sequence: CDR1 MNHEY, CDR2 SMNVEV (reference sequence). This CDR3 has 12 amino acids. The CDR3 DNA follows: TGTGCCAGCAGTCTCCTCTCCTACGAGCAGTACTTC. Translated, it gives CASSLLSYEQYF.

The chain has TRBV7-9 and TRBJ1-2, with a tentative D call TRBD1 (6 bases). Trimming shortened V by 4 bases and J by 3 bases, and 9 bases separated the two germline ends. Germline assignment: CDR1 SEHNR and CDR2 FQNEAQ (reference sequence). There are 13 residues in the CDR3. CDR3 nucleotide sequence: TGTGCCAGCAGCTCAGGGGACGACTATGGCTACACCTTC. Its translation: CASSSGDDYGYTF.

V and J are TRBV5-8 and TRBJ2-1, with D uncertain. The CDR3 runs 12 residues. Germline CDR1 reads SGHTS; CDR2 reads YDEGEE. V lost 4 bases to trimming and J lost 4 bases, with 6 bases between them. As DNA, the CDR3 is TGTGCCAGCAGCCCTCCTTACAATGAGCAGTTCTTC. Amino acids: CASSPPYNEQFF.

This clone was counted a single time. The rearrangement links TRBV11-3 to TRBJ2-3; D remains ambiguous. The V end was cut by 5 bases, the J end by 6 bases, with 9 bases between. Looked up from germline, CDR1 is SGHNT and CDR2 is YENEEA. CDR3 length: 12 amino acids. The CDR3 spells CASSLPGDTQYF. CDR3 sequence (DNA): TGTGCCAGCAGCCTACCCGGTGATACGCAGTATTTT. The full variable domain, with the rest looked up from reference TRBV11-3 and TRBJ2-3, is EAGVVQSPRYKIIEKKQPVAFWCNPISGHNTLYWYLQNLGQGPELLIRYENEEAVDDSQLPKDRFSAERLKGVDSTLKIQPAELGDSAVYLCASSLPGDTQYFGPGTRLTVL.

The gene calls are TRBV9 and TRBJ2-1; 7 bases match TRBD2. The ends lost 0 bases at V and 8 bases at J; junction bases unmatched: 5. CDR3 length: 14 amino acids. The V gene's germline CDR1 is SGDLS and CDR2 YYNGEE. In DNA, the CDR3 is TGTGCCAGCAGCGTAGGGGGGGGAATGGATGAGCAGTTCTTC. Translation gives CASSVGGGMDEQFF.

The V call is TRBV28, the J call TRBJ1-4, with TRBD1 identical over 8 bases. This CDR3 is 15 amino acids long. The germline gives CDR1 MDHEN, CDR2 SYDVKM. The J segment lost 3 bases and the V segment lost 5 bases, leaving 5 bases of the junction unmatched. This CDR3 reads CASSPTGEANEKLFF. CDR3 DNA sequence: TGTGCCAGCAGTCCGACAGGGGAAGCTAATGAAAAACTGTTTTTT.

This clone showed up just once. The chain recombines TRBV29-1 with TRBJ2-1; 8 nucleotides align to TRBD2. J was trimmed by 5 bases and V by 4 bases; bases with no gene match: 4. CDR1 and CDR2 from the germline V gene are SQVTM and ANQGSEA. The CDR3 is made up of 13 amino acids. The CDR3 DNA reads TGCAGCGTTGGTAGCGGGGAAAACAATGAGCAGTTCTTC. Protein: CSVGSGENNEQFF.

The chain is built from TRBV6-1 and TRBJ2-2; D call uncertain. V was cut by 7 bases and J by 5 bases, with 8 bases left in between. The CDR3 is 12 amino acids. Germline assignment: CDR1 MNHNS and CDR2 SASEGT. In DNA form, the CDR3 reads TGTGCCAGCACGCACCGGACCGGGGAGCTGTTTTTT. It yields the protein CASTHRTGELFF.

This clone has a single count. This rearrangement joins TRBV4-1 to TRBJ2-7, with a weak D call TRBD2 (5 bases). V was pared by 2 bases and J by 4 bases, with 12 bases between. Germline CDR1 MGHRA, CDR2 YSYEKL. This CDR3 comprises 14 residues. CDR3 in amino acids: CASSQWTPSYEQYF. The CDR3 coding sequence is TGCGCCAGCAGCCAATGGACTCCGTCTTACGAGCAGTACTTC.

The genes are TRBV15 and TRBJ1-1; TRBD1 is a possible D gene (6 bases). V was pared by 5 bases and J by 0 bases, with 10 bases between. CDR1 and CDR2 from the germline V gene are LNHNV and YYDKDF (reference sequence). CDR3 size: 14 residues. CDR3 DNA sequence: TGTGCCACCAGCCCGGGACACATGAACACTGAAGCTTTCTTT. This translates into CATSPGHMNTEAFF. Complete variable domain (other parts from reference TRBV15 and TRBJ1-1): DAMVIQNPRYQVTQFGKPVTLSCSQTLNHNVMYWYQQKSSQAPKLLFHYYDKDFNNEADTPDNFQSRRPNTSFCFLDIRSPGLGDTAMYLCATSPGHMNTEAFFGQGTRLTVV.

The V call is TRBV5-6, the J call TRBJ2-2; the match to TRBD2 covers 10 bases. J gave up 2 bases and V 0 bases, and 1 base lay outside the gene matches. This CDR3 has 16 amino acids. Looked up from germline, CDR1 is SGHDT and CDR2 is YYEEEE. Written as DNA, the CDR3 is TGTGCCAGCAGCTTGGGACTAGCGGGCAACACCGGGGAGCTGTTTTTT. It is translated as CASSLGLAGNTGELFF.

This chain connects TRBV2 to TRBJ2-5, with a weak D call TRBD2 (7 bases). Germline assignment: CDR1 SNHLY and CDR2 FYNNEI. The V gene lost 1 base and the J gene lost 5 bases, with 20 bases spanning the gap. The CDR3 spans 17 residues. For the CDR3, the DNA is TGTGCCAGCAGTGAAGGAGGCCTTCGGGGGCGGGAGGAGACCCAGTACTTC. This gives the protein CASSEGGLRGREETQYF.

V is TRBV19 and J is TRBJ2-1; no clear D. CDR3 length: 15 residues. Germline V lookup: CDR1 LNHDA, CDR2 SQIVND (reference sequence). V was clipped by 5 bases and J by 8 bases, with 19 bases between them. DNA of the CDR3: TGTGCCAGTAGTTCCCCAGTACGAGGCGTGGATGAGCAGTTCTTC. Its translation: CASSSPVRGVDEQFF.

The chain links TRBV28 to TRBJ1-2, with 7 nucleotides matching TRBD1. The V gene end was trimmed by 0 bases and the J gene end by 4 bases; junction bases not matched to a gene: 5. CDR3 size: 15 residues. The germline CDR1 and CDR2 sequences are MDHEN and SYDVKM. The CDR3 nucleotides read TGTGCCAGCAGTTTATGGGACAGGTCTTCCTATGGCTACACCTTC. The encoded protein is CASSLWDRSSYGYTF.

This clone was found once. This chain links TRBV6-5 with TRBJ2-4; D gene uncertain. Germline V lookup: CDR1 MNHEY, CDR2 SVGAGI. The V gene lost 0 bases and the J gene lost 8 bases, with 11 bases spanning the gap. This CDR3 has 14 amino acids. CDR3 region: CASSYSKIGDIQYF. The DNA of the CDR3 is TGTGCCAGCAGTTACTCGAAAATAGGAGACATTCAGTACTTC.

The chain carries TRBV5-5 and TRBJ2-7, with TRBD2 as a possible D gene (6 bases). Trimming cost V 4 bases and J 3 bases, with 14 bases left between them. Germline lookup yields CDR1 SGHKS and CDR2 YYEKEE (reference sequence). CDR3 size: 14 residues. CDR3 bases: TGTGCCAGCAGCACCCAGGGACTTATCTACGAGCAGTACTTC. This sequence encodes CASSTQGLIYEQYF.

CDR3 nucleotide sequence: TGCGCCAGCAGCTTCCAGGACAGGGTTTCGGTCACTGAAGCTTTCTTT. Translating gives CASSFQDRVSVTEAFF. This chain uses TRBV5-1 with TRBJ1-1; 8 nucleotides agree with TRBD1. Germline values: CDR1 SGHRS, CDR2 YFSETQ. The CDR3 spans 16 residues. The ends lost 2 bases at V and 4 bases at J; junction bases unmatched: 10.

The chain recombines TRBV29-1 with TRBJ2-5; possible D gene TRBD2, 6 bases. Germline V lookup: CDR1 SQVTM, CDR2 ANQGSEA. V lost 3 bases, J lost 4 bases, and 18 bases lay in between. This CDR3 has 15 amino acids. CDR3 region: CSVEEVMEGGETQYF. In DNA, the CDR3 is TGCAGCGTTGAGGAAGTTATGGAGGGTGGAGAGACCCAGTACTTC.

The chain's CDR3 is CSGGGGLAGDEQYF. The DNA for the CDR3 is TGCAGCGGAGGCGGGGGACTAGCGGGAGACGAGCAGTACTTC. The chain employs TRBV29-1 and TRBJ2-7, with 14 positions matching TRBD2. The junction had 7 bases not matched to a gene; V was cut back by 7 bases and J by 5 bases. CDR3 size: 14 residues. CDR1 is SQVTM and CDR2 is ANQGSEA in the germline V gene.

V and J are TRBV4-2 and TRBJ1-2; 9 nucleotides agree with TRBD1. CDR3 length equals 19 residues. Germline trimming cut 3 bases from V and 6 bases from J; bases unmatched to any gene: 20. Germline V CDR1 and CDR2: LGHNA, YNFKEQ. CDR3 loop: CASSHTRGTGRWPEDGYTF. CDR3 coding DNA: TGTGCCAGCAGCCATACTAGAGGGACAGGGAGGTGGCCGGAGGATGGCTACACCTTC.